A selection of T cell receptor beta chains follows, all from one sample in a study of T cells after yellow fever vaccination. TCRdb re-called the 5' RACE reads with MiXCR, one entry per CDR3 protein. In the table there are 300,000 or so distinct CDR3 sequences, around 13% of which are singletons. Sequenced here: CD4+ T cells sorted from PBMCs, sampled 45 days after the yellow fever booster vaccination. These receptors were taken from a man between 25 and 39 years old who received the YFV17D yellow fever vaccine. Both conserved end residues are part of each CDR3. The D gene is left open where the match is weak. Clone sizes are given selectively: once, few, many, or a class where the clone is expanded.

CDR3 protein,CDR3 DNA,V gene,D gene,J gene,clone size
CASSLIRASGLEQFF,TGTGCCAGCAGCTTGATAAGGGCTAGCGGACTTGAGCAGTTCTTC,TRBV12-3/TRBV12-4,TRBD2,TRBJ2-1,few
CSAIGLAGYNEQFF,TGCAGTGCTATCGGACTAGCGGGCTACAATGAGCAGTTCTTC,TRBV20-1,TRBD2,TRBJ2-1,many
CASSLQGLLGAGELFF,TGTGCCAGCAGCCTACAGGGTCTCCTAGGGGCCGGGGAGCTGTTTTTT,TRBV7-8,NA,TRBJ2-2,NA
CASKRDVGNEKLFF,TGTGCCAGCAAGAGGGATGTTGGTAATGAAAAACTGTTTTTT,TRBV27,NA,TRBJ1-4,NA
CASSLDGYGEQYF,TGCGCCAGCAGCTTGGATGGGTACGGCGAGCAGTACTTC,TRBV5-1,NA,TRBJ2-7,NA
CASRGGAEFNQPQHF,TGTGCCAGTAGAGGGGGGGCAGAGTTCAATCAGCCCCAGCATTTT,TRBV19,NA,TRBJ1-5,NA
CASIPGGTQYF,TGTGCCAGCATCCCAGGGGGGACCCAGTACTTC,TRBV7-7,TRBD1,TRBJ2-5,NA
CASSPGQTGNTGELFF,TGCGCCAGCAGCCCGGGGCAGACAGGGAACACCGGGGAGCTGTTTTTT,TRBV5-1,NA,TRBJ2-2,NA
CASSPVDDSSAYEQYF,TGTGCCAGCTCCCCCGTCGATGACAGCTCCGCCTACGAGCAGTACTTC,TRBV18,NA,TRBJ2-7,NA
CASSYQGLAGTVAYEQYF,TGTGCCAGCTCGTATCAGGGACTAGCGGGGACTGTTGCCTACGAGCAGTACTTC,TRBV18,TRBD2,TRBJ2-7,NA
CASNLGLAGVETQYF,TGCGCCAGCAATTTGGGACTAGCGGGAGTTGAGACCCAGTACTTC,TRBV5-1,TRBD2,TRBJ2-5,NA
CASSRSGTDNYEQYF,TGTGCCAGCAGCCGATCAGGGACTGACAACTACGAGCAGTACTTC,TRBV7-2,NA,TRBJ2-7,NA
CSALWGTDTQYF,TGCAGTGCGTTGTGGGGCACAGATACGCAGTATTTT,TRBV20-1,NA,TRBJ2-3,few
CASRQGAGGYTF,TGTGCCAGCAGACAGGGGGCGGGGGGCTACACCTTC,TRBV12-3/TRBV12-4,TRBD1,TRBJ1-2,NA
CATSRASFPDTQYF,TGTGCCACCAGCAGAGCTAGTTTCCCAGATACGCAGTATTTT,TRBV15,NA,TRBJ2-3,NA
CSAPPSTDTQYF,TGCAGTGCTCCCCCTAGCACAGATACGCAGTATTTT,TRBV20-1,NA,TRBJ2-3,NA
CASSQDPQGSYEQYF,TGTGCCAGCAGCCAAGATCCCCAGGGTTCCTACGAGCAGTACTTC,TRBV14,NA,TRBJ2-7,NA
CASIQRFYGGHEQFF,TGCGCCAGCATTCAACGGTTCTACGGAGGACATGAGCAGTTCTTC,TRBV23-1,NA,TRBJ2-1,NA
CASSYPGTLRETQYF,TGTGCCAGCAGTTATCCCGGGACCCTGCGGGAGACCCAGTACTTC,TRBV6-5,NA,TRBJ2-5,few
CASSLQGLRTGELFF,TGTGCCAGCAGCCTACAGGGTTTGAGGACCGGGGAGCTGTTTTTT,TRBV5-6,NA,TRBJ2-2,few
CASSLPSVSSYEQYF,TGTGCCAGCAGCTTACCTAGCGTTAGCTCCTACGAGCAGTACTTC,TRBV7-2,NA,TRBJ2-7,NA
CATSRGVVLAGEETQYF,TGTGCCACCAGCAGAGGAGTTGTACTAGCGGGAGAAGAGACCCAGTACTTC,TRBV15,TRBD2,TRBJ2-5,few